Ten or more counts support the clone carrying this TCR beta chain. What it recognizes is unknown. The sample belongs to a study of T cells in Graves' hyperthyroidism and ophthalmopathy. Researchers amplified the TCR beta CDR3 regions from RNA transcripts. The TCR CDR3 first-round RT-PCR relied on the HTBI primer set. TCRdb ran MiXCR on the multiplex PCR reads and lists one entry per CDR3 protein. The sample records roughly 420,000 distinct CDR3 sequences, 15% to 18% being singletons. Study-level points and caveats: Most thyroid clonotypes that were expanded above 0.001 also turned up in blood.

The ends were cut back, 5 bases at V and 10 bases at J, with 5 bases in the middle. Germline loops: CDR1 DFQATT, CDR2 SNEGSKA (reference sequence). CDR3 length: 8 residues. Patients aged 18 to 65 had newly diagnosed hyperthyroidism of under 2 months' duration. Diagnosis rested on symptoms, serum thyroxine and TRAb, thyroid ultrasound, and orbital computed tomography. The PBMCs studied were ones that came from roughly 9.1 ml fresh peripheral blood. The material sequenced was blood. The chain combines TRBV20-1 with TRBJ1-1; no firm D call. This TCR was sampled from a woman between 18 and 29 years old with Graves' hyperthyroidism. The CDR3 nucleotides are TGCAGTGCTCCCGGAGCTTTCTTT. Residues: CSAPGAFF.